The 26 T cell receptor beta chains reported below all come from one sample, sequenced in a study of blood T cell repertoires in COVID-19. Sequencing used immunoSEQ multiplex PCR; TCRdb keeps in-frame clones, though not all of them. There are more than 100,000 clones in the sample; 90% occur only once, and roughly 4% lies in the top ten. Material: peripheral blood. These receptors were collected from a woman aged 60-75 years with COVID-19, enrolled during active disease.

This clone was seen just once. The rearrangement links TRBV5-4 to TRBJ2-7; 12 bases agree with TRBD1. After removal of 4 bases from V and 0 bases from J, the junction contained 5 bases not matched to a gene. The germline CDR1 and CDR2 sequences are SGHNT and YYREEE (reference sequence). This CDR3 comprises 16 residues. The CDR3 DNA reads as TGTGCCAGCAGCAGGGACAGGGGGCTGAGCTCCTACGAGCAGTACTTC. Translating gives CASSRDRGLSSYEQYF.

CDR3 in DNA: TGTGCCAGCAGCTCCAGCCTAGGAGATACGCAGTATTTT. Its translation: CASSSSLGDTQYF. The chain couples TRBV7-2 to TRBJ2-3; D ambiguous. The CDR3 contains 13 residues. Trimming took off 4 bases at V and 5 bases at J, with 10 bases between the two ends. The germline CDR1 and CDR2 sequences are SGHTA and FQGNSA.

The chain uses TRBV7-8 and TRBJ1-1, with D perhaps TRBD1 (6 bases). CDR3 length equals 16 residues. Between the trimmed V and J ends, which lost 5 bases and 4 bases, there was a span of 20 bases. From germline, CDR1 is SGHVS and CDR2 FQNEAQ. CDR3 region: CASSPNPTGKSTEAFF. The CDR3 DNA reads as TGTGCCAGCAGCCCGAATCCAACAGGGAAGAGCACTGAAGCTTTCTTT.

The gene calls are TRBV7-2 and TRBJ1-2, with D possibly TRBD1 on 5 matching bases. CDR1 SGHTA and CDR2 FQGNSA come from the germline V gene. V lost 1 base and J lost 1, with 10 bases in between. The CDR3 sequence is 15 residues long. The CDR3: CASSLVTGDNYGYTF. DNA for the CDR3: TGTGCCAGCAGCTTAGTAACAGGAGATAACTATGGCTACACCTTC.

In DNA form, the CDR3 reads TGTGCCATCAATGGGGGGGCCGGAGATACGCAGTATTTT. Protein product: CAINGGAGDTQYF. This rearrangement joins TRBV10-3 to TRBJ2-3; D may be TRBD2 (7 bases). The CDR3 is 13 residues long. The germline V gene encodes CDR1 ENHRY and CDR2 SYGVKD. V was trimmed by 7 bases and J by 5 bases, leaving 13 bases between them.

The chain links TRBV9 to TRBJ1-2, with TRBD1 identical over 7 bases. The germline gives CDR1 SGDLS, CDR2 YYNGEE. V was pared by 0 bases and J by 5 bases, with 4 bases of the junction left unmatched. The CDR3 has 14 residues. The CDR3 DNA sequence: TGTGCCAGCAGCGTAGACGGGACAGATTATGGCTACACCTTC. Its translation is CASSVDGTDYGYTF.

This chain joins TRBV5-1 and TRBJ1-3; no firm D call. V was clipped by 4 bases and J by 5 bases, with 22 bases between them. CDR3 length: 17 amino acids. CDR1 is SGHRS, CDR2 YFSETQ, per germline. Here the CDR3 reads CASSPGEGGGLRNTIYF. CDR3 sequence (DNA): TGCGCCAGCAGCCCCGGGGAGGGCGGAGGACTTAGAAACACCATATATTTT.

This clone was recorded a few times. The CDR3 loop is CASSLTGGGYGYTF. For the CDR3, the DNA is TGTGCCAGCAGTCTTACAGGGGGCGGCTATGGCTACACCTTC. The chain employs TRBV6-5 and TRBJ1-2; 9 nucleotides agree with TRBD1. Germline loops: CDR1 MNHEY, CDR2 SVGAGI. CDR3 length equals 14 residues. Trimming cost V 5 bases and J 4 bases; bases outside gene matches: 5.

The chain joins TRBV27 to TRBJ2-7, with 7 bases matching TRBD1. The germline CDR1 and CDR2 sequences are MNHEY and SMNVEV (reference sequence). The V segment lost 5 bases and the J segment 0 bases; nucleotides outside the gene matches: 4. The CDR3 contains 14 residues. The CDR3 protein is CASSPGQASYEQYF. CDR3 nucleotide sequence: TGTGCCAGCAGTCCTGGACAGGCCTCCTACGAGCAGTACTTC.

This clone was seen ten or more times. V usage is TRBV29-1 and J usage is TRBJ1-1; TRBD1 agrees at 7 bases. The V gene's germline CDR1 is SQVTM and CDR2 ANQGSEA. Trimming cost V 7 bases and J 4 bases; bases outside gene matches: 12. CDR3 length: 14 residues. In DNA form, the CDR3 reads TGCAGCGGGCAAGCGACAGGGAAGGGCACTGAAGCTTTCTTT. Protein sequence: CSGQATGKGTEAFF. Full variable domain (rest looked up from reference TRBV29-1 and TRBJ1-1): SAVISQKPSRDICQRGTSLTIQCQVDSQVTMMFWYRQQPGQSLTLIATANQGSEATYESGFVIDKFPISRPNLTFSTLTVSNMSPEDSSIYLCSGQATGKGTEAFFGQGTRLTVV.

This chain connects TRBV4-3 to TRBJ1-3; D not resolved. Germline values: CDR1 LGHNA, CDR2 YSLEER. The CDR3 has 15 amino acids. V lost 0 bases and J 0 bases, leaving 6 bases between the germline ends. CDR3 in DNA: TGCGCCAGCAGCCAAGATCGCAGCTCTGGAAACACCATATATTTT. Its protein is CASSQDRSSGNTIYF.

The DNA for the CDR3 is TGTGCCAGCAGGCCGGACTTGAAGAACACTGAAGCTTTCTTT. It is translated as CASRPDLKNTEAFF. This chain uses TRBV27 with TRBJ1-1, with no clear D. CDR1 is MNHEY, CDR2 SMNVEV, per germline (reference sequence). Trimming stripped 6 bases from V and 1 base from J, with 12 bases between. The CDR3 totals 14 residues.

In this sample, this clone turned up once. DNA for the CDR3: TGTGCCAGCAGCTTACGAGGGGGTCCGGCCGGCTACACCTTC. Its protein is CASSLRGGPAGYTF. V gene TRBV7-9 combines with J gene TRBJ1-2, with D tentatively TRBD1 (6 bases). The V end lost 2 bases, the J end lost 8 bases, and 15 bases lay between the germline ends. Germline CDR1 SEHNR, CDR2 FQNEAQ (reference sequence). The CDR3 has 14 residues. The full variable domain, completed using reference TRBV7-9 and TRBJ1-2, is DTGVSQNPRHKITKRGQNVTFRCDPISEHNRLYWYRQTLGQGPEFLTYFQNEAQLEKSRLLSDRFSAERPKGSFSTLEIQRTEQGDSAMYLCASSLRGGPAGYTFGSGTRLTVV.

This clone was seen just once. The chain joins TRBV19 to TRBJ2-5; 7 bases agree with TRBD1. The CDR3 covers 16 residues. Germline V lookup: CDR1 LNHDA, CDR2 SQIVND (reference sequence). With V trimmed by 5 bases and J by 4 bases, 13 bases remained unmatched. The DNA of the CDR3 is TGTGCCAGTAGTGGCAAAGGGGGCTTGGCACGAGAGACCCAGTACTTC. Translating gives CASSGKGGLARETQYF. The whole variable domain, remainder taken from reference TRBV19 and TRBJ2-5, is DGGITQSPKYLFRKEGQNVTLSCEQNLNHDAMYWYRQDPGQGLRLIYYSQIVNDFQKGDIAEGYSVSREKKESFPLTVTSAQKNPTAFYLCASSGKGGLARETQYFGPGTRLLVL.

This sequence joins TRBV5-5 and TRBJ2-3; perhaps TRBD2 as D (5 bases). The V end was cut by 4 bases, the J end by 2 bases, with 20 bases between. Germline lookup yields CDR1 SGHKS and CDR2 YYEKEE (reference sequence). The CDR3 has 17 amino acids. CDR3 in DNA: TGTGCCAGCAGCGCGGCCCCCCCGGGGAGAATCACAGATACGCAGTATTTT. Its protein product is CASSAAPPGRITDTQYF. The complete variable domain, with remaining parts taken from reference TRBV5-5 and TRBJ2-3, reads DAGVTQSPTHLIKTRGQQVTLRCSPISGHKSVSWYQQVLGQGPQFIFQYYEKEERGRGNFPDRFSARQFPNYSSELNVNALLLGDSALYLCASSAAPPGRITDTQYFGPGTRLTVL.

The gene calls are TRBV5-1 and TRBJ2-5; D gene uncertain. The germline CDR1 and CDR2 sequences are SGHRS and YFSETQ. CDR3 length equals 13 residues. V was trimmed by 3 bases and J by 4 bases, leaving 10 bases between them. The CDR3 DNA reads TGCGCCAGCAGCTCAGACATATTAGAGACCCAGTACTTC. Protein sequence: CASSSDILETQYF.

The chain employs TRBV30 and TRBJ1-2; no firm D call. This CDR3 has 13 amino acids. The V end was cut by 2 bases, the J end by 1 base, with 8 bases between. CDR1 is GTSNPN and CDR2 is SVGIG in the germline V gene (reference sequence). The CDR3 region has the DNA TGTGCCTGGAGTCAACAGCATAACTATGGCTACACCTTC. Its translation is CAWSQQHNYGYTF.

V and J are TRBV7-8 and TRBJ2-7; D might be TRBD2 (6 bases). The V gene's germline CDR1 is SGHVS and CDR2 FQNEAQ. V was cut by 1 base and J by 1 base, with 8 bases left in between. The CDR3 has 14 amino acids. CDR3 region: CASSLGGASYEQYF. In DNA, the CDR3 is TGTGCCAGCAGCTTAGGCGGGGCTTCCTACGAGCAGTACTTC.

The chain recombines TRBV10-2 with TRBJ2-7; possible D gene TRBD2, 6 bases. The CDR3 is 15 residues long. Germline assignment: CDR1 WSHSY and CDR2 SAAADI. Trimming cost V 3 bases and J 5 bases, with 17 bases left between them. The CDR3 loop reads CASSDINRRGHEQYF. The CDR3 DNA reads TGCGCCAGCAGTGACATTAATAGGAGGGGTCACGAGCAGTACTTC.

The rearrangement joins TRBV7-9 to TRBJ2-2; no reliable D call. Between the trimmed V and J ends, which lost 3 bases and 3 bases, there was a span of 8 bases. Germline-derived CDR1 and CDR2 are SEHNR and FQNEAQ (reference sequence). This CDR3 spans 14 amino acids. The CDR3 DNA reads TGTGCCAGCAGCTTCATATCGGACACCGGGGAGCTGTTTTTT. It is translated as CASSFISDTGELFF.

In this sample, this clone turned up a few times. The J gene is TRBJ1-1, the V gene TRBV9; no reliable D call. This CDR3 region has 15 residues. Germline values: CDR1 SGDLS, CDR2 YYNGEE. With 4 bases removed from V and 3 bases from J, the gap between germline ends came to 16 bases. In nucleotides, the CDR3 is TGTGCCAGCAGCTCGGGAGCTATAGTGGACACTGAAGCTTTCTTT. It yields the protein CASSSGAIVDTEAFF.

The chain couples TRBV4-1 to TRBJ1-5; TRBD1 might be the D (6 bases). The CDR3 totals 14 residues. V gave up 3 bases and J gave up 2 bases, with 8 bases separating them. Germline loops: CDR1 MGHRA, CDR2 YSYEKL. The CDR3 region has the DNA TGCGCCAGCAGCCAGCCAGGGGGCAATCAGCCCCAGCATTTT. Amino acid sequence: CASSQPGGNQPQHF.

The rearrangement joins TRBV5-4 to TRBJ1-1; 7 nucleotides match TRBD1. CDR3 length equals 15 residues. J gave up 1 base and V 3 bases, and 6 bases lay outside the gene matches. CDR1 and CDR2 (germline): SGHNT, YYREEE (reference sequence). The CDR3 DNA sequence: TGTGCCAGCAGCTCACGGGACAGCGCGAACACTGAAGCTTTCTTT. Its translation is CASSSRDSANTEAFF.

The CDR3 loop reads CASSLDRLSSYNEQFF. CDR3 sequence (DNA): TGCGCCAGCAGCTTGGATCGACTGAGCTCCTACAATGAGCAGTTCTTC. The chain combines TRBV5-1 with TRBJ2-1; D is undetermined. Between the trimmed V and J ends, which lost 0 bases and 0 bases, there was a span of 10 bases. Germline loops: CDR1 SGHRS, CDR2 YFSETQ. The CDR3 is 16 amino acids.

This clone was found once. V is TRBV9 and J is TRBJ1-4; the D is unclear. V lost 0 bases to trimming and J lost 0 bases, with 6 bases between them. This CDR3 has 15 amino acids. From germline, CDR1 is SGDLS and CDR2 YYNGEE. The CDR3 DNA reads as TGTGCCAGCAGCGTAGGAGTTACAACTAATGAAAAACTGTTTTTT. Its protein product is CASSVGVTTNEKLFF.

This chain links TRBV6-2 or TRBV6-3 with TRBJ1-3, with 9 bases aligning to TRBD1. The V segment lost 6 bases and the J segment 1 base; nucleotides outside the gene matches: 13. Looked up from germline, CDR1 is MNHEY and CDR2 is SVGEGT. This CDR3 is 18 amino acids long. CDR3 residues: CASSLRDRALLSGNTIYF. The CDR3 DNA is TGTGCCAGCAGCCTCCGGGACAGGGCTCTTTTGTCTGGAAACACCATATATTTT.